Presented here are 28 T cell receptor beta chains from one specimen sequenced in a study of technical replicates of blood from a handful of donors. Produced via immunoSEQ multiplex PCR; TCRdb's table is partial and in-frame only. This sample has 90,000 to 100,000 clones, with almost 97% found just once. The sequenced sample consisted of T cells isolated from PBMCs. The receptors derive from a human donor in good health.

V usage is TRBV7-9 and J usage is TRBJ2-1, with 7 bases fitting TRBD2. The CDR3 consists of 15 residues. CDR1 is SEHNR and CDR2 is FQNEAQ in the germline V gene (reference sequence). J gave up 1 base and V 5 bases, and 5 bases lay outside the gene matches. The CDR3 DNA sequence: TGTGCCAGCAGCCCCGCTAGCGGATCCTACAATGAGCAGTTCTTC. Its translation: CASSPASGSYNEQFF.

This sequence joins TRBV5-1 and TRBJ1-1, with a weak D call TRBD1 (5 bases). Trimming left V 5 bases short and J 0 bases short, with 17 bases between. Germline assignment: CDR1 SGHRS and CDR2 YFSETQ. CDR3 length equals 16 residues. CDR3 sequence: CASSRAGEGVNTEAFF. In nucleotides, the CDR3 is TGCGCCAGCAGTCGAGCGGGGGAGGGAGTGAACACTGAAGCTTTCTTT.

The rearrangement uses TRBV5-4 and TRBJ2-7; 11 bases are shared with TRBD2. The V gene end was trimmed by 3 bases and the J gene end by 6 bases; junction bases not matched to a gene: 8. The germline V gene has CDR1 SGHNT and CDR2 YYREEE (reference sequence). The CDR3 consists of 15 residues. The DNA of the CDR3 is TGTGCCAGCAGCTCGTTAGCGGGAGGGCCGATCGAGCAGTACTTC. It yields the protein CASSSLAGGPIEQYF.

The chain joins TRBV19 to TRBJ2-3, with 9 bases fitting TRBD2. Germline values: CDR1 LNHDA, CDR2 SQIVND (reference sequence). The CDR3 is 16 amino acids. J was trimmed by 4 bases and V by 6 bases; bases with no gene match: 11. CDR3 in amino acids: CASSLTGLAVADTQYF. The CDR3 nucleotides read TGTGCCAGTAGCTTAACGGGACTAGCAGTAGCAGATACGCAGTATTTT.

V is TRBV4-1 and J is TRBJ1-5; 9 nucleotides match TRBD1. V shed 5 bases, J shed 6 bases, and the junction held 8 bases outside the gene matches. CDR1 is MGHRA and CDR2 is YSYEKL in the germline V gene. This CDR3 contains 15 residues. This CDR3 is CASSRTGEDGQPQHF. The CDR3 bases are TGCGCCAGCAGCAGGACAGGGGAGGACGGTCAGCCCCAGCATTTT.

The rearrangement joins TRBV5-1 to TRBJ1-1, with 9 bases aligning to TRBD1. Germline V gene sequence: CDR1 SGHRS, CDR2 YFSETQ. With 0 bases clipped from V and 3 bases from J, the junction kept 6 bases outside the gene matches. This CDR3 region has 16 residues. The CDR3 sequence: CASSLDTGGADTEAFF. The CDR3 DNA follows: TGCGCCAGCAGCTTGGATACAGGGGGCGCAGACACTGAAGCTTTCTTT.

V is TRBV6-5 and J is TRBJ2-7, with 7 bases aligning to TRBD1. In germline, CDR1 is MNHEY, CDR2 SVGAGI. J was trimmed by 5 bases and V by 5 bases; bases with no gene match: 9. The CDR3 runs to 14 residues. The CDR3 DNA follows: TGTGCCAGCAGTCCCGGGACAGATCCCCACGAGCAGTACTTC. It translates to CASSPGTDPHEQYF.

The genes are TRBV2 and TRBJ1-5, with D possibly TRBD1 on 5 matching bases. Germline V gene sequence: CDR1 SNHLY, CDR2 FYNNEI. V was pared by 5 bases and J by 1 base, with 15 bases between. The CDR3 length is 16 residues. CDR3 sequence: CASSLKRGGSNQPQHF. Written as DNA, the CDR3 is TGTGCCAGCAGTTTAAAAAGGGGTGGAAGCAATCAGCCCCAGCATTTT.

The chain employs TRBV5-1 and TRBJ2-5; 9 bases agree with TRBD2. Losses at the gene ends were 6 bases for V and 4 bases for J; bases not matched to a gene: 10. In germline, CDR1 is SGHRS, CDR2 YFSETQ. The CDR3 has 15 residues. CDR3 DNA: TGCGCCAGCACCCTGGGGGTAGCGGGAGTAGAGACCCAGTACTTC. Protein product: CASTLGVAGVETQYF. The variable domain in full, with the rest retrieved from reference TRBV5-1 and TRBJ2-5, is KAGVTQTPRYLIKTRGQQVTLSCSPISGHRSVSWYQQTPGQGLQFLFEYFSETQRNKGNFPGRFSGRQFSNSRSEMNVSTLELGDSALYLCASTLGVAGVETQYFGPGTRLLVL.

This sequence joins TRBV7-2 and TRBJ2-1; 7 bases fit TRBD1. This CDR3 spans 16 amino acids. V shed 5 bases, J shed 1 base, and the junction held 8 bases outside the gene matches. Germline V lookup: CDR1 SGHTA, CDR2 FQGNSA. The CDR3 bases are TGTGCCAGCAGCGTTACAGGGGAAAAATCCTACAATGAGCAGTTCTTC. Amino acids: CASSVTGEKSYNEQFF.

The CDR3 bases are TGTGCCAGTAATGGGGGCTTCTACACCTTC. Its protein is CASNGGFYTF. The V call is TRBV19, the J call TRBJ1-2, with D possibly being TRBD1 (6 bases). The CDR3 has 10 amino acids. The ends were cut back, 7 bases at V and 10 bases at J, with 10 bases in the middle. Germline CDR1 is LNHDA and CDR2 is SQIVND (reference sequence).

The chain has TRBV28 and TRBJ2-2; a possible D gene is TRBD1 (6 bases). Germline lookup yields CDR1 MDHEN and CDR2 SYDVKM. The CDR3 loop spans 15 amino acids. V lost 7 bases, J lost 7 bases, and 19 bases lay in between. In DNA form, the CDR3 reads TGTGCCAGCACCTCTTACAGGGATGTTATCGGGGAGCTGTTTTTT. Its protein product is CASTSYRDVIGELFF.

About this clone itself: This sample also contains other DNA sequences that code for the same CDR3. The chain employs TRBV7-9 and TRBJ1-1; D not certain. Deletions cut 1 base from V and 6 bases from J, with 3 bases between. Germline CDR1 and CDR2: SEHNR and FQNEAQ (reference sequence). This CDR3 has 11 residues. As DNA, the CDR3 is TGTGCCAGCAGCTTAGTCGCTGAAGCTTTCTTT. Amino acids: CASSLVAEAFF.

The rearrangement links TRBV7-9 to TRBJ2-7; 12 bases map to TRBD2. CDR1 and CDR2 (germline): SEHNR, FQNEAQ (reference sequence). With V trimmed by 3 bases and J by 5 bases, 8 bases remained unmatched. This CDR3 comprises 16 residues. DNA of the CDR3: TGTGCCAGCAGCTTTAGACTAGCGGGGGAGGGTAACGAGCAGTACTTC. Protein sequence: CASSFRLAGEGNEQYF.

In the case of this clone: An end of the junction differs from the germline gene, which may be a read error. The rearrangement links TRBV11-2 to TRBJ2-7; 7 bases fit TRBD1. Germline assignment: CDR1 SGHAT and CDR2 FQNNGV. This CDR3 spans 13 amino acids. CDR3 sequence reads: CASSLGNTGAFSF. The CDR3 DNA is TGTGCCAGCAGCTTGGGCAACACAGGGGCCTTTTCCTTC.

The genes are TRBV19 and TRBJ1-5; TRBD1 agrees at 7 bases. CDR1 and CDR2 (germline): LNHDA, SQIVND (reference sequence). There are 12 residues in the CDR3. V was pared by 8 bases and J by 9 bases, with 7 bases of the junction left unmatched. The CDR3 is CASRQGEAPQHF. Written as DNA, the CDR3 is TGTGCCAGTCGACAGGGAGAGGCGCCCCAGCATTTT.

The rearrangement joins TRBV6-5 to TRBJ1-1; unclear D gene. This CDR3 has 14 amino acids. Germline-derived CDR1 and CDR2 are MNHEY and SVGAGI. V was pared by 0 bases and J by 7 bases, with 12 bases between. As DNA, the CDR3 is TGTGCCAGCAGTTACTCGAGGTCTGTTCGTGAAGCTTTCTTT. Encoded protein: CASSYSRSVREAFF.

The chain couples TRBV9 to TRBJ2-1; D gene ambiguous. Trimming cost V 1 base and J 4 bases, with 9 bases left between them. Germline loops: CDR1 SGDLS, CDR2 YYNGEE. This CDR3 has 14 amino acids. The chain's CDR3 is CASSVNEIYNEQFF. The CDR3 coding sequence is TGTGCCAGCAGCGTAAACGAGATTTACAATGAGCAGTTCTTC.

The J gene is TRBJ1-2, the V gene TRBV18, with D perhaps matching TRBD1 (6 bases). V was cut by 3 bases and J by 5 bases, with 10 bases left in between. Per the germline V gene, CDR1 is KGHSH and CDR2 is LQKENI. The CDR3 contains 13 residues. CDR3 in DNA: TGTGCCAGCTCACCGGACAGAACTTATGGCTACACCTTC. It is translated as CASSPDRTYGYTF.

V and J are TRBV7-2 and TRBJ2-2; maybe TRBD1 (5 bases). Germline V gene sequence: CDR1 SGHTA, CDR2 FQGNSA. Trimming took 5 bases from V and 6 from J, leaving 10 bases between them. The CDR3 sequence is 13 residues long. CDR3 DNA sequence: TGTGCCAGCAGCCCCCAGGGTTCCGGGGAGCTGTTTTTT. This gives the protein CASSPQGSGELFF.

The chain joins TRBV19 to TRBJ1-5; 9 bases align to TRBD1. The CDR3 is 15 amino acids. The ends lost 6 bases at V and 7 bases at J; junction bases unmatched: 10. CDR1 and CDR2 (germline): LNHDA, SQIVND (reference sequence). In nucleotides, the CDR3 is TGTGCCAGTAGAGGGACAGGGTTGTGGGGACAGCCCCAGCATTTT. Protein sequence: CASRGTGLWGQPQHF.

The gene calls are TRBV10-3 and TRBJ2-3; TRBD2 aligns across 9 bases. CDR3 length: 17 residues. Germline trimming cut 0 bases from V and 2 bases from J; bases unmatched to any gene: 6. CDR1 and CDR2 (germline): ENHRY, SYGVKD. In DNA form, the CDR3 reads TGTGCCATCAGTGAGTCGTTGGTAGCGGGGGACACAGATACGCAGTATTTT. It is translated as CAISESLVAGDTDTQYF.

This clone was detected only once. This rearrangement joins TRBV30 to TRBJ2-5; TRBD1 is a possible D gene (6 bases). Germline-derived CDR1 and CDR2 are GTSNPN and SVGIG (reference sequence). Trimming cost V 3 bases and J 2 bases, with 19 bases left between them. The CDR3 is 16 amino acids. The CDR3 DNA follows: TGTGCCTGGAGCCCCAGACTTTTACAGGGTCAAGAGACCCAGTACTTC. The encoded protein is CAWSPRLLQGQETQYF.

The chain carries TRBV4-1 and TRBJ2-2; 9 bases map to TRBD1. CDR1 is MGHRA and CDR2 is YSYEKL in the germline V gene. J gave up 5 bases and V 4 bases, and 5 bases lay outside the gene matches. The CDR3 loop spans 15 amino acids. CDR3 nucleotide sequence: TGCGCCAGCAGCCCTTTGACAGGGGGGACCGGGGAGCTGTTTTTT. Translation: CASSPLTGGTGELFF.

This chain joins TRBV6-6 and TRBJ2-3; no clear D gene. The germline CDR1 and CDR2 sequences are MNHNY and SVGAGI (reference sequence). The V end was cut by 0 bases, the J end by 0 bases, with 10 bases between. There are 16 residues in the CDR3. The CDR3 DNA is TGTGCCAGCAGTTACTCCAGGTATTCCAGCACAGATACGCAGTATTTT. Amino acids: CASSYSRYSSTDTQYF.

J is TRBJ1-2 and V is TRBV7-2; no reliable D call. CDR1 SGHTA and CDR2 FQGNSA come from the germline V gene. The V end lost 4 bases, the J end lost 7 bases, and 7 bases lay between the germline ends. The CDR3 extends over 11 amino acids. The CDR3 DNA reads as TGTGCCAGCAGCTCAAGAGGTGGCTACACCTTC. It specifies CASSSRGGYTF.

The gene calls are TRBV10-3 and TRBJ2-7, with D possibly matching TRBD2 (6 bases). This CDR3 contains 16 residues. V lost 0 bases, J lost 2 bases, and 14 bases lay in between. The germline CDR1 and CDR2 sequences are ENHRY and SYGVKD. CDR3 nucleotides: TGTGCCATCAGTGAGTCGAGACTAGGATCCCCCTACGAGCAGTACTTC. This gives the protein CAISESRLGSPYEQYF.

This chain links TRBV2 with TRBJ2-1; D remains ambiguous. V lost 8 bases and J 11 bases, leaving 10 bases between the germline ends. The CDR3 consists of 10 residues. Germline V CDR1 and CDR2: SNHLY, FYNNEI. CDR3 DNA sequence: TGTGCCAGCGGGCCCCTGCAGCAGTTCTTC. Its protein product is CASGPLQQFF.